What follows are 29 T cell receptor beta chains derived from one specimen sequenced in a study of T cell repertoires in cytomegalovirus infection. One entry per CDR3 protein results from TCRdb running MiXCR on the reads. The repertoire holds hundreds of thousands of distinct CDR3 sequences, about 24% seen once, with roughly 8% in the top ten. The source material was CD8+ T cells from PBMCs. Receptors originate from a human donor in good health (CMV status not recorded). Some clones in this sample may be carry-over from other donors' samples.

This clonotype was found a few times. This rearrangement joins TRBV12-5 to TRBJ2-2; no firm D call. The V gene's germline CDR1 is LGHNT and CDR2 FRNRAP. Between the trimmed V and J ends, which lost 3 bases and 0 bases, there was a span of 11 bases. The CDR3 length is 16 residues. The CDR3 sequence: CASGFITETNTGELFF. CDR3 DNA: TGTGCTAGTGGTTTTATAACAGAAACGAACACCGGGGAGCTGTTTTTT.

This clonotype has at least ten counts. This chain uses TRBV6-1 with TRBJ1-1, with D unresolved. This CDR3 is 14 amino acids long. CDR1 MNHNS and CDR2 SASEGT come from the germline V gene. V lost 6 bases and J 0 bases, leaving 11 bases between the germline ends. CDR3 sequence (DNA): TGTGCCAGCAGGGCAGGTGCTGTGAACACTGAAGCTTTCTTT. Translation gives CASRAGAVNTEAFF.

The J gene is TRBJ2-4, the V gene TRBV18, with D possibly matching TRBD1 (6 bases). This CDR3 has 16 residues. Per the germline V gene, CDR1 is KGHSH and CDR2 is LQKENI. Trimming cost V 5 bases and J 0 bases, with 14 bases left between them. In DNA, the CDR3 is TGTGCCAGCTCATTCGGACAGATCGAAGCCAAAAACATTCAGTACTTC. Its translation: CASSFGQIEAKNIQYF. Full variable domain (outside the CDR3, taken from reference TRBV18 and TRBJ2-4): NAGVMQNPRHLVRRRGQEARLRCSPMKGHSHVYWYRQLPEEGLKFMVYLQKENIIDESGMPKERFSAEFPKEGPSILRIQQVVRGDSAAYFCASSFGQIEAKNIQYFGAGTRLSVL.

Points on this clonotype: This could be a read error, since a much larger clone is one nucleotide away. The V call is TRBV7-8, the J call TRBJ2-3; TRBD2 matches at 7 bases. Germline values: CDR1 SGHVS, CDR2 FQNEAQ. The junction had 10 bases not matched to a gene; V was cut back by 5 bases and J by 5 bases. The CDR3 length is 15 residues. The CDR3 DNA sequence: TGTGCCAGCAGCACGCGGACTAGGCAGGTAGATACGCAGTATTTT. This translates into CASSTRTRQVDTQYF. The full variable domain, its missing parts supplied by reference TRBV7-8 and TRBJ2-3, is GAGVSQSPRYKVAKRGQDVALRCDPISGHVSLFWYQQALGQGPEFLTYFQNEAQLDKSGLPSDRFFAERPEGSVSTLKIQRTQQEDSAVYLCASSTRTRQVDTQYFGPGTRLTVL.

A few counts support this clonotype. The chain combines TRBV6-2 or TRBV6-3 with TRBJ2-1, with a weak D call TRBD1 (6 bases). Germline assignment: CDR1 MNHEY and CDR2 SVGEGT. This CDR3 contains 15 residues. The ends were cut back, 0 bases at V and 7 bases at J, with 13 bases in the middle. Here the CDR3 reads CASSYSWGPRNEQFF. CDR3 DNA sequence: TGTGCCAGCAGTTACTCGTGGGGGCCTCGGAATGAGCAGTTCTTC.

This clonotype occurred many times. The chain combines TRBV27 with TRBJ2-6; TRBD1 aligns across 9 bases. The V segment lost 4 bases and the J segment 3 bases; nucleotides outside the gene matches: 10. The germline V gene encodes CDR1 MNHEY and CDR2 SMNVEV (reference sequence). The CDR3 is made up of 18 amino acids. CDR3 sequence (DNA): TGTGCCAGCAGTTCCCTTCGGGACAGGGCTTATGGGGCCAACGTCCTGACTTTC. Its translation: CASSSLRDRAYGANVLTF.

This clonotype came up a few times. This chain joins TRBV20-1 and TRBJ1-1; TRBD1 might be the D (5 bases). CDR3 length equals 16 residues. The germline V gene encodes CDR1 DFQATT and CDR2 SNEGSKA (reference sequence). Trimming removed 0 bases at V and 2 bases at J, with 16 bases between. The CDR3 nucleotides are TGCAGTGCTAGAGATCGGGGTATAGGGGAAAACACTGAAGCTTTCTTT. This encodes CSARDRGIGENTEAFF.

The J gene is TRBJ2-7, the V gene TRBV4-1; possibly TRBD1 or TRBD2 for D (5 bases each). This CDR3 spans 15 amino acids. Germline V CDR1 and CDR2: MGHRA, YSYEKL. V was cut by 2 bases and J by 5 bases, with 16 bases left in between. Here the CDR3 DNA reads TGCGCCAGCAGCCAAAAAGGAGAGGGGCGTCACGAGCAGTACTTC. Translating gives CASSQKGEGRHEQYF.

This clonotype was observed at least ten times. This sequence joins TRBV7-8 and TRBJ1-1; 12 nucleotides match TRBD1. CDR3 length: 18 amino acids. From germline, CDR1 is SGHVS and CDR2 FQNEAQ. The V segment lost 3 bases and the J segment 1 base; nucleotides outside the gene matches: 9. The CDR3 loop reads CASSFYGTGGAGNTEAFF. DNA for the CDR3: TGTGCCAGCAGCTTCTACGGGACAGGGGGCGCCGGGAACACTGAAGCTTTCTTT.

This clonotype was counted once. The V gene is TRBV6-5, the J gene TRBJ2-1; D may be TRBD2 (6 bases). V lost 7 bases and J lost 4, with 11 bases in between. The V gene's germline CDR1 is MNHEY and CDR2 SVGAGI. The CDR3 sequence is 13 residues long. DNA of the CDR3: TGTGCCAGCACCATAGCGGAATACAATGAGCAGTTCTTC. This sequence encodes CASTIAEYNEQFF.

This clonotype was seen a handful of times. The genes are TRBV29-1 and TRBJ1-3; unclear D gene. The CDR3 has 14 residues. The V and J ends lost 4 bases and 0 bases respectively, with 10 bases between them. CDR1 and CDR2 from the germline V gene are SQVTM and ANQGSEA. The CDR3 region has the DNA TGCAGCGTTGCCGAACGCCGCTCTGGAAACACCATATATTTT. As protein: CSVAERRSGNTIYF.

This clonotype showed up just a few times. The rearrangement uses TRBV9 and TRBJ2-1, with D possibly TRBD2 on 5 matching bases. CDR1 SGDLS and CDR2 YYNGEE come from the germline V gene. The CDR3 consists of 14 residues. V was trimmed by 0 bases and J by 5 bases, leaving 9 bases between them. CDR3 amino acids: CASSVAGDNNEQFF. Written as DNA, the CDR3 is TGTGCCAGCAGCGTAGCCGGGGATAACAATGAGCAGTTCTTC.

V gene TRBV20-1 combines with J gene TRBJ2-1, with TRBD2 matching over 9 bases. Trimming at V came to 0 bases and at J to 0 bases, leaving 0 bases not matched to a gene. Looked up from germline, CDR1 is DFQATT and CDR2 is SNEGSKA (reference sequence). The CDR3 sequence is 15 residues long. CDR3 in DNA: TGCAGTGCTAGAGAAGCGGGGGGCTCCTACAATGAGCAGTTCTTC. Protein product: CSAREAGGSYNEQFF.

The chain joins TRBV7-9 to TRBJ1-1, with 7 bases aligning to TRBD1. The trim removed 5 bases at V and 1 base at J, leaving 19 bases unmatched. The CDR3 sequence is 19 residues long. CDR1 is SEHNR and CDR2 is FQNEAQ in the germline V gene (reference sequence). CDR3 nucleotides: TGTGCCAGCAGCCCTGTTCGACAGGGCGCCTTTTTGAAGAACACTGAAGCTTTCTTT. Translation gives CASSPVRQGAFLKNTEAFF. Combining the CDR3 with reference TRBV7-9 and TRBJ1-1 gives the whole variable domain DTGVSQNPRHKITKRGQNVTFRCDPISEHNRLYWYRQTLGQGPEFLTYFQNEAQLEKSRLLSDRFSAERPKGSFSTLEIQRTEQGDSAMYLCASSPVRQGAFLKNTEAFFGQGTRLTVV.

The table lists this clonotype with a few counts. J is TRBJ2-1 and V is TRBV10-3; possible D gene TRBD2, 5 bases. CDR3 size: 14 residues. V was trimmed by 10 bases and J by 0 bases, leaving 13 bases between them. Germline CDR1 ENHRY, CDR2 SYGVKD. CDR3 DNA: TGTGCCACCTTGGACGGGGACTCCTACAATGAGCAGTTCTTC. It yields the protein CATLDGDSYNEQFF.

This clonotype has just a few counts. The chain carries TRBV7-8 and TRBJ1-6; D possibly corresponds to TRBD1 (5 bases). The CDR3 spans 13 residues. From germline, CDR1 is SGHVS and CDR2 FQNEAQ. V was pared by 6 bases and J by 7 bases, with 10 bases between. CDR3 nucleotides: TGTGCCAGCAGGGGACGGATGAATTCACCCCTCCACTTT. It codes for CASRGRMNSPLHF. Supplemented by reference TRBV7-8 and TRBJ1-6, the full variable domain reads GAGVSQSPRYKVAKRGQDVALRCDPISGHVSLFWYQQALGQGPEFLTYFQNEAQLDKSGLPSDRFFAERPEGSVSTLKIQRTQQEDSAVYLCASRGRMNSPLHFGNGTRLTVT.

This clonotype was seen a few times. V usage is TRBV7-9 and J usage is TRBJ1-2; D remains ambiguous. From germline, CDR1 is SEHNR and CDR2 FQNEAQ (reference sequence). The CDR3 totals 13 residues. Trimming stripped 5 bases from V and 8 bases from J, with 15 bases between. Here the CDR3 DNA reads TGTGCCAGCAGCGCCTCTCTTCCGACCGGCTACACCTTC. Amino acid sequence: CASSASLPTGYTF.

This clonotype was seen only a few times. The chain combines TRBV5-6 with TRBJ2-7; the match to TRBD2 covers 8 bases. The length of the CDR3 is 16 residues. Germline-derived CDR1 and CDR2 are SGHDT and YYEEEE. J gave up 2 bases and V 2 bases, and 9 bases lay outside the gene matches. The CDR3 protein is CASSFRTSTLTYEQYF. CDR3 sequence (DNA): TGTGCCAGCAGCTTCAGGACTAGCACCCTTACCTACGAGCAGTACTTC.

This clonotype was detected ten times or more. This chain joins TRBV7-6 and TRBJ1-5; D remains ambiguous. CDR1 and CDR2 (germline): SGHVS, FNYEAQ. The CDR3 covers 15 residues. V dropped 2 bases and J dropped 1 base, with 9 bases sitting between them. The DNA of the CDR3 is TGTGCCAGCAGCTTATCAGTTATGAGCAATCAGCCCCAGCATTTT. It is translated as CASSLSVMSNQPQHF.

DNA for the CDR3: TGCAGTGCTAGAGACAGGGGGCGAAGTGAAGCTTTCTTT. It yields the protein CSARDRGRSEAFF. This chain joins TRBV20-1 and TRBJ1-1; 8 bases agree with TRBD1. Unmatched junction bases numbered 4, after V lost 0 bases and J lost 7 bases. From germline, CDR1 is DFQATT and CDR2 SNEGSKA (reference sequence). This CDR3 contains 13 residues.

V and J are TRBV6-1 and TRBJ2-5, with a possible D match to TRBD2 (6 bases). The CDR3 spans 16 residues. From germline, CDR1 is MNHNS and CDR2 SASEGT. V was pared by 1 base and J by 3 bases, with 15 bases between. CDR3 loop: CASSEDRDWYKETQYF. The DNA of the CDR3 is TGTGCCAGCAGTGAAGACCGGGACTGGTACAAAGAGACCCAGTACTTC.

This clonotype was observed once. One end of the junction fails to match germline, which may point to a read error. This CDR3 is CTSSYGLAGVEQFF. CDR3 in DNA: TGTACCAGCAGCTACGGACTAGCGGGGGTTGAGCAGTTCTTC. The V and J genes are TRBV27 and TRBJ2-1; TRBD2 matches at 13 bases. The germline CDR1 and CDR2 sequences are MNHEY and SMNVEV (reference sequence). This CDR3 spans 14 amino acids.

There are many counts of this clonotype. The chain combines TRBV20-1 with TRBJ1-6; 7 nucleotides align to TRBD1. V was clipped by 3 bases and J by 10 bases; unmatched bases: 15. The CDR3 is 16 residues long. Germline V CDR1 and CDR2: DFQATT, SNEGSKA (reference sequence). CDR3 loop: CSARVQGDESRSPLHF. CDR3 nucleotides: TGCAGTGCTAGGGTTCAGGGGGATGAAAGTAGATCACCCCTCCACTTT.

The chain combines TRBV12-3 or TRBV12-4 with TRBJ2-3, with a weak D call TRBD2 (6 bases). Trimming took 6 bases from V and 4 from J, leaving 14 bases between them. This CDR3 spans 14 amino acids. In DNA form, the CDR3 reads TGTGCCAGCAGCGGACCCGCTAGCGCAGATACGCAGTATTTT. Translating gives CASSGPASADTQYF.

The chain recombines TRBV2 with TRBJ2-2; D uncertain. This CDR3 contains 15 residues. Germline CDR1 is SNHLY and CDR2 is FYNNEI. With 2 bases removed from V and 0 bases from J, the gap between germline ends came to 7 bases. The CDR3 DNA is TGTGCCAGCAGTGAAAAACCCGCGAACACCGGGGAGCTGTTTTTT. This encodes CASSEKPANTGELFF.

This clonotype was detected only a few times. The chain carries TRBV4-1 and TRBJ2-1; TRBD1 matches 10 bases. Looked up from germline, CDR1 is MGHRA and CDR2 is YSYEKL. With V trimmed by 3 bases and J by 2 bases, 4 bases remained unmatched. The CDR3 is made up of 16 amino acids. CDR3 region: CASSHPDRGPYNEQFF. CDR3 nucleotides: TGCGCCAGCAGCCACCCTGACAGGGGGCCCTACAATGAGCAGTTCTTC.

This clonotype was observed a handful of times. The chain employs TRBV7-3 and TRBJ1-6, with TRBD1 matching 8 bases. The CDR3 runs to 15 residues. Per germline, CDR1 SGHTA and CDR2 FQGTGA. V dropped 0 bases and J dropped 10; count of bases not matched to a gene: 5. For the CDR3, the DNA is TGTGCCAGCAGCTTAACCGTGACAGGGGAGTCACCCCTCCACTTT. Translation gives CASSLTVTGESPLHF.

This clonotype was counted ten times or more. The chain is built from TRBV19 and TRBJ2-1, with 7 bases matching TRBD1. Looked up from germline, CDR1 is LNHDA and CDR2 is SQIVND (reference sequence). The CDR3 is made up of 15 amino acids. V trimming: 1 base; J trimming: 7 bases; junction bases outside the gene matches: 7. DNA of the CDR3: TGTGCCAGTAGTATAGTAGGCCAGGGGGTGAATGAGCAGTTCTTC. This encodes CASSIVGQGVNEQFF.

This chain links TRBV9 with TRBJ1-2; TRBD1 matches 8 bases. The germline CDR1 and CDR2 sequences are SGDLS and YYNGEE. V shed 7 bases and J 0 bases; nucleotides not matched to a gene: 8. This CDR3 spans 15 amino acids. The CDR3 DNA sequence: TGTGCCAGCGGATGGGGGACAGGAGCTAACTATGGCTACACCTTC. Residues: CASGWGTGANYGYTF.